The rows below give T cell receptor beta chains drawn from one sample of a study of cytomegalovirus exposure and HLA in healthy donors. The repertoire was sequenced with immunoSEQ multiplex PCR; TCRdb's copy has only in-frame clones and lacks some. The data contain more than 85,000 clones, around 77% of them seen just once; the ten biggest clones take up around 8.6%. Sequenced: PBMCs. These receptors all come from a woman aged 40 to 55 in good health and CMV-seropositive. Each CDR3 is given with its conserved first and last residue. D genes are given only for firm matches. A clone size is listed for some rows: how often the clone was seen (once, few, many), or a class if it is expanded.

J gene	clone size	D gene	V gene	CDR3 DNA	CDR3 protein
TRBJ1-4	-	TRBD1	TRBV14	TGTGCCAGCAGCCAACCGGGACAGGGGCCAATTATTGAAAAACTGTTTTTT	CASSQPGQGPIIEKLFF
TRBJ2-7	few	TRBD1	TRBV23-1	TGCGCCAGCAAACAGGGGGAAGCGGGCGAGCAGTACTTC	CASKQGEAGEQYF
TRBJ2-7	-	-	TRBV11-1	TGTGCCAGCAGCTTAGACGGCTACGAGCAGTACTTC	CASSLDGYEQYF
TRBJ1-1	-	-	TRBV27	TGTGCCAGCAGTTCAGGGGCCCGGAACACTGAAGCTTTCTTT	CASSSGARNTEAFF
TRBJ2-1	-	TRBD2	TRBV6-5	TGTGCCAGCAGCGTAGCGGGGCCCGCCAATGAGCAGTTCTTC	CASSVAGPANEQFF
TRBJ1-6	-	-	TRBV7-3	TGTGCCAGCGGGAGGGTCCCTAATTCACCCCTCCACTTT	CASGRVPNSPLHF
TRBJ2-2	-	-	TRBV7-6	TGTGCCAGCAGCTTCGGACTGGTGAACACCGGGGAGCTGTTTTTT	CASSFGLVNTGELFF
TRBJ2-7	few	TRBD2	TRBV4-3	TGCGCCAGCAGCCAAAGGGGACTAGTATCTTGGGAGCAGTACTTC	CASSQRGLVSWEQYF
TRBJ1-3	-	-	TRBV21-1	TGTGCCAGCAGCAGGTATAAGTCGAGCTCTGGAAACACCATATATTTT	CASSRYKSSSGNTIYF
TRBJ1-5	-	-	TRBV27	TGTGCCAGCAGTTTTCTGCAGGGCTGGCGGCAGCCCCAGCATTTT	CASSFLQGWRQPQHF
TRBJ1-3	-	TRBD1	TRBV5-1	TGCGCCAGCAGCCAAGACAGGGGTCTTGGAAACACCATATATTTT	CASSQDRGLGNTIYF
TRBJ2-7	-	-	TRBV7-2	TGTGCCAGCAGCCCCCGTATCACTAGTACTGAGTACTTC	CASSPRITSTEYF
TRBJ1-6	-	TRBD1	TRBV5-1	TGCGCCAGCAGTTTCGGACAGGGACGGAGCTCACCCCTCCACTTT	CASSFGQGRSSPLHF
TRBJ2-7	-	TRBD1	TRBV29-1	TGCAGCGTTGAATTGGACAGGGACGCCTACGAGCAGTACTTC	CSVELDRDAYEQYF
TRBJ2-2	-	TRBD1	TRBV11-3	TGTGCCAGCAGCGCCCGGGACAGGACTAACACCGGGGAGCTGTTTTTT	CASSARDRTNTGELFF
TRBJ2-7	-	TRBD2	TRBV5-8	TGTGCCAGCAGCTGGGGACTAGCGGGAGGGCCTGTCTACGAGCAGTACTTC	CASSWGLAGGPVYEQYF
TRBJ2-3	-	TRBD2	TRBV25-1	TGTGCCAGCAGTAAGCGGGAGGGCGAAGATACGCAGTATTTT	CASSKREGEDTQYF
TRBJ2-7	-	TRBD1	TRBV2	TGTGCCAGCAACAGGGACAGATACGAGCAGTACTTC	CASNRDRYEQYF
TRBJ2-7	-	TRBD2	TRBV11-2	TGTGCCAGCAGCTTAGGGGGACTAGCGGGGGTCTCCTACGAGCAGTACTTC	CASSLGGLAGVSYEQYF
TRBJ2-7	-	-	TRBV27	TGTGCCAGCAGTTTATACCCCAGAGGCTCCTACGAGCAGTACTTC	CASSLYPRGSYEQYF
TRBJ2-5	-	TRBD2	TRBV6-5	TGTGCCAGCAGTTACAGCCTAGCGGGAGCTCAGGAGACCCAGTACTTC	CASSYSLAGAQETQYF
TRBJ1-1	few	-	TRBV18	TGTGCCAGCTCACCGGGGGGGGCAGGGAGGAACACTGAAGCTTTCTTT	CASSPGGAGRNTEAFF
TRBJ2-7	-	-	TRBV5-1	TGCGCCAGCAGCGACTACGAATCGGCGCAGTACTTC	CASSDYESAQYF
TRBJ1-5	-	TRBD1	TRBV15	TGTGCCACCAGCAACCAGGGGGTATATCAGCCCCAGCATTTT	CATSNQGVYQPQHF
TRBJ1-2	-	-	TRBV7-2	TGTGCCAGCTCCCGACAGCCGGTGATCTATGGCTACACCTTC	CASSRQPVIYGYTF